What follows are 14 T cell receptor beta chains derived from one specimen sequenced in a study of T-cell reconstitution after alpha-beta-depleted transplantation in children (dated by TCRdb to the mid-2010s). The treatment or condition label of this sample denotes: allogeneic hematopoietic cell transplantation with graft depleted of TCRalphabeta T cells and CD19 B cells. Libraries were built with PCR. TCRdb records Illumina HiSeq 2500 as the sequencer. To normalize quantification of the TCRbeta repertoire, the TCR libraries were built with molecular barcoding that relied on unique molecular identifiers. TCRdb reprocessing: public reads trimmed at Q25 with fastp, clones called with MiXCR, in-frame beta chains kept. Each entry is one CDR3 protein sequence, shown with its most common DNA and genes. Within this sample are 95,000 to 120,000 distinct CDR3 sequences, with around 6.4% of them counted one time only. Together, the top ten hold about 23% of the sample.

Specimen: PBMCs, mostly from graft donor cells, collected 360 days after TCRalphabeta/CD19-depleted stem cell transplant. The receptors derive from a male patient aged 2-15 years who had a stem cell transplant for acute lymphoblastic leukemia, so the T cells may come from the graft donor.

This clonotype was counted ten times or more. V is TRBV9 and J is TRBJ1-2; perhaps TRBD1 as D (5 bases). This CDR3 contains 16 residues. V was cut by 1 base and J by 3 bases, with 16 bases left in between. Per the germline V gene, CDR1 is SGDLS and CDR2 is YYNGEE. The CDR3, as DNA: TGTGCCAGCAGCGTAAATCCCGCAGGGCAGGACTATGGCTACACCTTC. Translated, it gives CASSVNPAGQDYGYTF.

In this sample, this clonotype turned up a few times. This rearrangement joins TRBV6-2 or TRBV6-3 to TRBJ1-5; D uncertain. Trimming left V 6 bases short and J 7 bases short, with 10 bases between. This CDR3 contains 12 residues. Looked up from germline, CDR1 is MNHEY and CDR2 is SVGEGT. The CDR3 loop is CASSPDLQPQHF. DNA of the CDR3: TGTGCCAGCAGCCCCGACCTGCAGCCCCAGCATTTT.

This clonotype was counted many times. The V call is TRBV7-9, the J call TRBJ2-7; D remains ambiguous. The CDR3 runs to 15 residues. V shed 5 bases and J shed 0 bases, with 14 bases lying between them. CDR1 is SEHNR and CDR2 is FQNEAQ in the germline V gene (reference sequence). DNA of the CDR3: TGTGCCAGCAGCCCTAAGGGCTGGGGCTCCTACGAGCAGTACTTC. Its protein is CASSPKGWGSYEQYF.

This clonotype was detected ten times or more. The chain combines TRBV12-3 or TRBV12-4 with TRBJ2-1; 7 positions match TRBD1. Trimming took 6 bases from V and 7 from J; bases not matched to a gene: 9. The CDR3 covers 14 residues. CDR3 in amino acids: CASSSTGINNEQFF. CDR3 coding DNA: TGTGCCAGCAGCTCGACAGGGATTAATAATGAGCAGTTCTTC.

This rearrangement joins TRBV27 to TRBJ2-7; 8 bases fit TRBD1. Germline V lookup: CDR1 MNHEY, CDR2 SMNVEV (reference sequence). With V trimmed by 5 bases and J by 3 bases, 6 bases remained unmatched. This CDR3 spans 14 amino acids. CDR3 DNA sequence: TGTGCCAGCAGTCCACGGGACAGGCGCTACGAGCAGTACTTC. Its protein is CASSPRDRRYEQYF.

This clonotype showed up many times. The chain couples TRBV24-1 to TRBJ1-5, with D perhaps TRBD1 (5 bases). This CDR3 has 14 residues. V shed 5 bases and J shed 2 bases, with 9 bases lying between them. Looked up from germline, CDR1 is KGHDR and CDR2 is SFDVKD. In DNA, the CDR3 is TGTGCCACCAGTGCAGGCAGGGGCAATCAGCCCCAGCATTTT. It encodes CATSAGRGNQPQHF.

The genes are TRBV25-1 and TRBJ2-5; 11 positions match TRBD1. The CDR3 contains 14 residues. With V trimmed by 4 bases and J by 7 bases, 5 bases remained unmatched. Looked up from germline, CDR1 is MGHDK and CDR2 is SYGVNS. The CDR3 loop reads CASSGSGTGGTQYF. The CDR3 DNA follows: TGTGCCAGCAGTGGGTCCGGGACAGGGGGGACCCAGTACTTC. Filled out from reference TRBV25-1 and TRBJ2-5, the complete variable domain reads EADIYQTPRYLVIGTGKKITLECSQTMGHDKMYWYQQDPGMELHLIHYSYGVNSTEKGDLSSESTVSRIRTEHFPLTLESARPSHTSQYLCASSGSGTGGTQYFGPGTRLLVL.

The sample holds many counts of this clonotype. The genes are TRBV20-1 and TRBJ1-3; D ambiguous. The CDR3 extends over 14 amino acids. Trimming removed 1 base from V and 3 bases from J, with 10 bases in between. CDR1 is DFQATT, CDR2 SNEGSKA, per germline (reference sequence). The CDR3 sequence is CSARGLGYGNTIYF. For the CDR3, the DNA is TGCAGTGCTAGAGGGTTGGGGTATGGAAACACCATATATTTT.

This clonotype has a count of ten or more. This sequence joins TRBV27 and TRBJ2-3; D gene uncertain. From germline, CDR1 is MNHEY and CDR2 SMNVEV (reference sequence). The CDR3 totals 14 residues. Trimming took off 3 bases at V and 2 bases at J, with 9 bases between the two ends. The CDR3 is CASSLGIPTDTQYF. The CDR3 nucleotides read TGTGCCAGCAGTTTGGGAATCCCCACAGATACGCAGTATTTT.

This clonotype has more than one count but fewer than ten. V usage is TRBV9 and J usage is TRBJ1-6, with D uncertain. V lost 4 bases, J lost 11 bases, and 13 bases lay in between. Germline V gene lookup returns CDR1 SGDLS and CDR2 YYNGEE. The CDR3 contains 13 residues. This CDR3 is CASSSRGWTPLHF. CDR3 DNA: TGTGCCAGCAGCTCCCGAGGGTGGACACCCCTCCACTTT.

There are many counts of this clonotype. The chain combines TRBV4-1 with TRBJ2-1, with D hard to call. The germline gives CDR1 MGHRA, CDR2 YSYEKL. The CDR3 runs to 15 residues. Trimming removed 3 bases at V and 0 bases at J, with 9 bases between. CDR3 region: CASSHRHSSYNEQFF. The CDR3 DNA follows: TGCGCCAGCAGCCACCGACATAGCTCCTACAATGAGCAGTTCTTC.

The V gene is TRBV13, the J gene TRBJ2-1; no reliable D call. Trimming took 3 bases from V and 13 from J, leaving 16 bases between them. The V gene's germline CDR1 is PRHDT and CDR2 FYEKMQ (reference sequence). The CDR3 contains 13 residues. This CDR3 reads CASSLAKGGPQFF. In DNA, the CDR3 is TGTGCCAGCAGCTTGGCCAAGGGCGGCCCTCAGTTCTTC.

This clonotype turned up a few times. CDR3 nucleotides: TGTGCCAGCAGTAAGACAGTCATGAACACTGAAGCTTTCTTT. Its translation is CASSKTVMNTEAFF. This rearrangement joins TRBV6-2 or TRBV6-3 to TRBJ1-1; possible D gene TRBD1, 5 bases. CDR1 is MNHEY, CDR2 SVGEGT, per germline. The CDR3 is made up of 14 amino acids. Trimming removed 5 bases at V and 0 bases at J, with 10 bases between.

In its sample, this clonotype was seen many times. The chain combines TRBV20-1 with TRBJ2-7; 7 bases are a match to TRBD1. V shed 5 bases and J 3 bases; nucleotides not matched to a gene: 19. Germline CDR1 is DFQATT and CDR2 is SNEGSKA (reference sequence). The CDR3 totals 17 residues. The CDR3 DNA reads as TGCAGTGCTTTTCCGGGACAGAAGCCTCTATTCAGCTACGAGCAGTACTTC. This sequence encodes CSAFPGQKPLFSYEQYF.